These 24 T cell receptor beta chains originate from one sample sequenced in a study of T cell responses to AZD1222 COVID-19 vaccine. This table comes from immunoSEQ multiplex PCR, and its TCRdb copy is limited to in-frame clones, with some not included. The sample yields about 84,000 clones, roughly nine tenths seen once. This material consisted of peripheral blood, taken on day 0 of AZD1222 vaccination. Receptor source: an adult in good health.

The gene calls are TRBV6-4 and TRBJ2-2; D remains ambiguous. Germline CDR1 MRHNA, CDR2 SNTAGT. The CDR3 runs to 12 residues. The V and J ends lost 2 bases and 7 bases respectively, with 5 bases between them. The CDR3 loop reads CASSDGLGELFF. DNA for the CDR3: TGTGCCAGCAGTGACGGGCTCGGGGAGCTGTTTTTT.

The sample holds one count of this clone. The V gene is TRBV29-1, the J gene TRBJ2-1; 13 bases line up with TRBD2. The CDR3 loop spans 18 amino acids. Germline lookup yields CDR1 SQVTM and CDR2 ANQGSEA. With V trimmed by 1 base and J by 6 bases, 12 bases remained unmatched. CDR3 sequence reads: CSVEGGTSGTGWGNEQFF. CDR3 DNA sequence: TGCAGCGTTGAAGGAGGGACTAGCGGGACGGGTTGGGGCAATGAGCAGTTCTTC.

The gene calls are TRBV9 and TRBJ1-1; D is ambiguous. V was trimmed by 3 bases and J by 2 bases, leaving 5 bases between them. Germline lookup yields CDR1 SGDLS and CDR2 YYNGEE. The CDR3 consists of 12 residues. CDR3 amino acids: CASSDSNTEAFF. CDR3 coding DNA: TGTGCCAGCAGCGACAGCAACACTGAAGCTTTCTTT.

This CDR3 is CASSPGRVATSYNEQFF. The CDR3 nucleotides read TGCGCCAGCAGCCCGGGAAGGGTCGCTACATCTTACAATGAGCAGTTCTTC. The chain recombines TRBV5-1 with TRBJ2-1, with a weak D call TRBD2 (5 bases). Germline CDR1 is SGHRS and CDR2 is YFSETQ. V dropped 4 bases and J dropped 4 bases, with 21 bases sitting between them. The CDR3 totals 17 residues.

This chain uses TRBV19 with TRBJ1-4; 8 bases map to TRBD1. V shed 3 bases and J 7 bases; nucleotides not matched to a gene: 7. Germline V gives CDR1 LNHDA, CDR2 SQIVND (reference sequence). The CDR3 runs 15 residues. CDR3 residues: CASSMRATGGEKLFF. CDR3 nucleotide sequence: TGTGCCAGTAGTATGCGGGCAACAGGGGGTGAAAAACTGTTTTTT.

The rearrangement joins TRBV10-1 to TRBJ1-1; D gene unclear. There are 14 residues in the CDR3. Germline V gives CDR1 WNHNN, CDR2 SYGVQD (reference sequence). Trimming removed 4 bases from V and 0 bases from J, with 9 bases in between. The CDR3 DNA sequence: TGCGCCAGCAGTGTTGGGGAAGTGAACACTGAAGCTTTCTTT. It encodes CASSVGEVNTEAFF.

This clone is a singleton in its sample. The rearrangement joins TRBV25-1 to TRBJ2-7, with D uncertain. The V end was cut by 4 bases, the J end by 4 bases, with 8 bases between. Germline V gives CDR1 MGHDK, CDR2 SYGVNS. The CDR3 extends over 12 amino acids. The DNA for the CDR3 is TGTGCCAGCAGTGCGAGGCGGTACGAGCAGTACTTC. Translation gives CASSARRYEQYF.

The chain is built from TRBV9 and TRBJ2-7; 8 nucleotides align to TRBD2. CDR3 length: 16 amino acids. CDR1 SGDLS and CDR2 YYNGEE come from the germline V gene. J lost 0 bases, V lost 0 bases, and 5 bases had no gene match. The CDR3 spells CASSVGGSGGSYEQYF. DNA of the CDR3: TGTGCCAGCAGCGTAGGAGGGAGCGGGGGCTCCTACGAGCAGTACTTC.

J is TRBJ1-2 and V is TRBV28; D perhaps matches TRBD1 (5 bases). Trimming removed 6 bases from V and 0 bases from J, with 14 bases in between. This CDR3 comprises 15 residues. Per the germline V gene, CDR1 is MDHEN and CDR2 is SYDVKM. In DNA form, the CDR3 reads TGTGCCAGCAGGCCTGGGGACGGATCTAACTATGGCTACACCTTC. It codes for CASRPGDGSNYGYTF.

The chain's CDR3 is CASSYSTPGGRGNIQYF. The CDR3 DNA is TGTGCCAGCAGTTACTCCACCCCGGGGGGAAGGGGAAACATTCAGTACTTC. The gene calls are TRBV6-7 and TRBJ2-4, with 7 bases identical to TRBD2. TRBV6-7 is sorted into the ORF group, with uncertain function. J was trimmed by 6 bases and V by 0 bases; bases with no gene match: 11. The CDR3 runs 17 residues.

This chain uses TRBV7-2 with TRBJ1-2; TRBD1 matches 10 bases. The germline V gene encodes CDR1 SGHTA and CDR2 FQGNSA. The CDR3 totals 15 residues. The J segment lost 8 bases and the V segment lost 2 bases, leaving 8 bases of the junction unmatched. In nucleotides, the CDR3 is TGTGCCAGCAGCTTACCGAGACAGGGGGCGCAGGGCTACACCTTC. Amino acid sequence: CASSLPRQGAQGYTF.

The chain recombines TRBV19 with TRBJ1-5, with 7 bases fitting TRBD1. The CDR3 covers 13 residues. The junction had 6 bases not matched to a gene; V was cut back by 6 bases and J by 7 bases. CDR1 is LNHDA and CDR2 is SQIVND in the germline V gene (reference sequence). The CDR3 loop reads CASSQGGRQPQHF. CDR3 sequence (DNA): TGTGCCAGTAGCCAGGGGGGGCGGCAGCCCCAGCATTTT.

This chain uses TRBV9 with TRBJ1-5, with D hard to call. The V end lost 2 bases, the J end lost 3 bases, and 12 bases lay between the germline ends. The germline gives CDR1 SGDLS, CDR2 YYNGEE. The CDR3 totals 15 residues. The CDR3: CASSVSGKSNQPQHF. As DNA, the CDR3 is TGTGCCAGCAGCGTCTCCGGAAAGTCCAATCAGCCCCAGCATTTT.

V is TRBV5-6 and J is TRBJ2-3; 7 bases are a match to TRBD1. Per the germline V gene, CDR1 is SGHDT and CDR2 is YYEEEE. The CDR3 spans 15 residues. Trimming removed 2 bases from V and 2 bases from J; junction bases left unmatched: 5. CDR3 protein: CASSLTGVSTDTQYF. The CDR3 coding sequence is TGTGCCAGCAGCTTAACAGGGGTCTCCACAGATACGCAGTATTTT.

The chain carries TRBV6-4 and TRBJ2-1; 7 positions agree with TRBD2. The CDR3 is 13 residues long. Germline V CDR1 and CDR2: MRHNA, SNTAGT. The trim removed 6 bases at V and 5 bases at J, leaving 4 bases unmatched. The CDR3, as DNA: TGTGCCAGCAGCTGGGACTACCACAATGAGCAGTTCTTC. It specifies CASSWDYHNEQFF.

CDR3 coding DNA: TGTGCCAGCAGTGGCGAGCTGGTTAGCACAGATACGCAGTATTTT. Amino acid sequence: CASSGELVSTDTQYF. V gene TRBV2 combines with J gene TRBJ2-3; the D is unclear. There are 15 residues in the CDR3. The germline V and J ends were trimmed by 4 bases and 0 bases, with 11 bases remaining between them. Germline V gene data show CDR1 as SNHLY and CDR2 as FYNNEI.

The rearrangement joins TRBV29-1 to TRBJ1-1, with D possibly matching TRBD1 (6 bases). V was clipped by 0 bases and J by 1 base, with 6 bases between them. CDR3 length: 13 residues. Germline assignment: CDR1 SQVTM and CDR2 ANQGSEA. Here the CDR3 reads CSVEEGANTEAFF. CDR3 nucleotides: TGCAGCGTTGAAGAGGGGGCGAACACTGAAGCTTTCTTT. Full variable domain (missing parts from reference TRBV29-1 and TRBJ1-1): SAVISQKPSRDICQRGTSLTIQCQVDSQVTMMFWYRQQPGQSLTLIATANQGSEATYESGFVIDKFPISRPNLTFSTLTVSNMSPEDSSIYLCSVEEGANTEAFFGQGTRLTVV.

The chain combines TRBV6-5 with TRBJ1-1; 7 bases match TRBD1. CDR1 and CDR2 (germline): MNHEY, SVGAGI. Trimming at V came to 5 bases and at J to 1 base, leaving 4 bases not matched to a gene. The CDR3 runs 14 residues. CDR3 nucleotide sequence: TGTGCCAGCAGTCTCCGGACAGGGAACACTGAAGCTTTCTTT. Translated, it gives CASSLRTGNTEAFF.

V is TRBV7-8 and J is TRBJ2-7; D could derive from TRBD1 or TRBD2 (5 bases each). The CDR3 contains 16 residues. CDR1 and CDR2 from the germline V gene are SGHVS and FQNEAQ. Trimming shortened V by 0 bases and J by 2 bases, and 14 bases separated the two germline ends. The DNA for the CDR3 is TGTGCCAGCAGCTTAGCTCCGGGGCCGCGACCCTACGAGCAGTACTTC. As protein: CASSLAPGPRPYEQYF.

The rearrangement uses TRBV18 and TRBJ2-2; 9 bases align to TRBD1. V lost 3 bases to trimming and J lost 0 bases; unmatched junction nucleotides: 5. The germline CDR1 and CDR2 sequences are KGHSH and LQKENI. The CDR3 is 17 amino acids. The CDR3 coding sequence is TGTGCCAGCTCACCTAGAGGACAGGGGCCGAACACCGGGGAGCTGTTTTTT. Translated, it gives CASSPRGQGPNTGELFF.

Here the CDR3 reads CASSFSGRGETQYF. The CDR3 bases are TGTGCCAGCAGCTTTAGCGGGAGGGGAGAGACCCAGTACTTC. The chain is built from TRBV7-2 and TRBJ2-5, with TRBD2 matching over 11 bases. V trimming: 3 bases; J trimming: 4 bases; junction bases outside the gene matches: 1. The V gene's germline CDR1 is SGHTA and CDR2 FQGNSA. The CDR3 covers 14 residues.

This clone was counted a single time. The chain has TRBV10-1 and TRBJ2-2; the D gene is possibly TRBD1 (6 bases). Germline V gene data show CDR1 as WNHNN and CDR2 as SYGVQD (reference sequence). This CDR3 spans 14 amino acids. V lost 7 bases and J 1 base, leaving 10 bases between the germline ends. As DNA, the CDR3 is TGCGCCAGCACCCGGGACAAGAACACCGGGGAGCTGTTTTTT. This encodes CASTRDKNTGELFF.

J is TRBJ1-6 and V is TRBV12-3 or TRBV12-4, with D uncertain. CDR3 length equals 12 residues. V lost 6 bases to trimming and J lost 6 bases, with 6 bases between them. The CDR3 coding sequence is TGTGCCAGCAGGTGGACTAATTCACCCCTCCACTTT. Protein: CASRWTNSPLHF.

This chain links TRBV11-2 with TRBJ1-3, with a weak D call TRBD1 (5 bases). In germline, CDR1 is SGHAT, CDR2 FQNNGV. There are 16 residues in the CDR3. Trimming cost V 0 bases and J 4 bases, with 13 bases left between them. CDR3 DNA: TGTGCCAGCAGCTTAGATCTAACCCGGACAGGAAACACCATATATTTT. Translated: CASSLDLTRTGNTIYF.